These 18 T cell receptor beta chains originate from one sample sequenced in a study of cytomegalovirus exposure and HLA in healthy donors. Only in-frame clones appear in the TCRdb table, and some are missing; sequencing was by immunoSEQ multiplex PCR. Of roughly 190,000 clones in the sample, more than 75% were seen once. The sequencing input was PBMCs. The receptors here all came from a woman aged 18-35 years in good health and CMV-seronegative.

The V call is TRBV29-1, the J call TRBJ2-3; tentative D call: TRBD1 (6 bases). The V gene lost 4 bases and the J gene lost 8 bases, with 16 bases spanning the gap. The CDR3 is made up of 13 amino acids. Germline CDR1 is SQVTM and CDR2 is ANQGSEA. CDR3 nucleotides: TGCAGCGTTGGGGTACAGGGTCCAGTTACGCAGTATTTT. It codes for CSVGVQGPVTQYF.

The chain has TRBV7-8 and TRBJ2-7; 7 bases map to TRBD1. The V gene's germline CDR1 is SGHVS and CDR2 FQNEAQ. The CDR3 loop spans 16 amino acids. The ends lost 5 bases at V and 2 bases at J; junction bases unmatched: 12. CDR3 sequence (DNA): TGTGCCAGCAGCCCCGACGCCGGGACAGCCACCTACGAGCAGTACTTC. Translation gives CASSPDAGTATYEQYF.

V and J are TRBV15 and TRBJ2-3; 7 positions agree with TRBD2. The CDR3 has 18 residues. Germline CDR1 reads LNHNV; CDR2 reads YYDKDF (reference sequence). The V and J ends lost 5 bases and 3 bases, in that order; junction bases with no gene match: 17. Here the CDR3 reads CATSEFGGNDDGTDTQYF. CDR3 bases: TGTGCCACCAGCGAGTTCGGGGGGAACGACGATGGGACAGATACGCAGTATTTT.

This chain uses TRBV18 with TRBJ1-4; TRBD1 matches 7 bases. CDR1 and CDR2 from the germline V gene are KGHSH and LQKENI. CDR3 size: 16 residues. Unmatched junction bases numbered 10, after V lost 6 bases and J lost 3 bases. The CDR3 is CASSPGTVGPNEKLFF. CDR3 DNA sequence: TGTGCCAGCTCGCCCGGGACAGTGGGACCTAATGAAAAACTGTTTTTT.

This clone is a singleton in its sample. This chain uses TRBV6-5 with TRBJ2-4; unclear D gene. CDR3 size: 16 residues. The V gene lost 4 bases and the J gene lost 0 bases, with 13 bases spanning the gap. Germline V lookup: CDR1 MNHEY, CDR2 SVGAGI. In nucleotides, the CDR3 is TGTGCCAGCAGTTCCCCTATACAGCTAGCCAAAAACATTCAGTACTTC. Its protein product is CASSSPIQLAKNIQYF.

V usage is TRBV19 and J usage is TRBJ2-1; weak D call: TRBD2 (6 bases). V gave up 7 bases and J gave up 8 bases, with 21 bases separating them. Germline-derived CDR1 and CDR2 are LNHDA and SQIVND (reference sequence). This CDR3 comprises 15 residues. In DNA, the CDR3 is TGTGCCAGTACTTATGGGGGAGCGGGTTTGTATGAGCAGTTCTTC. This encodes CASTYGGAGLYEQFF.

This chain links TRBV2 with TRBJ2-1, with D perhaps TRBD2 (6 bases). The V gene lost 6 bases and the J gene lost 3 bases, with 15 bases spanning the gap. The CDR3 is 15 residues long. The germline CDR1 and CDR2 sequences are SNHLY and FYNNEI. CDR3 amino acids: CASRTASASYNEQFF. DNA for the CDR3: TGTGCCAGCAGGACGGCTAGCGCGAGCTACAATGAGCAGTTCTTC. Based on the CDR3 plus reference TRBV2 and TRBJ2-1, the full variable domain is EPEVTQTPSHQVTQMGQEVILRCVPISNHLYFYWYRQILGQKVEFLVSFYNNEISEKSEIFDDQFSVERPDGSNFTLKIRSTKLEDSAMYFCASRTASASYNEQFFGPGTRLTVL.

This clone was seen more than once but under ten times. The CDR3 reads CASTRQGWSYGYTF. The CDR3 coding sequence is TGCGCCAGCACCCGACAGGGATGGTCCTATGGCTACACCTTC. V and J are TRBV10-1 and TRBJ1-2; 7 bases agree with TRBD1. Germline V gene data show CDR1 as WNHNN and CDR2 as SYGVQD (reference sequence). The CDR3 spans 14 residues. J was trimmed by 4 bases and V by 7 bases; bases with no gene match: 9.

V usage is TRBV7-2 and J usage is TRBJ1-5; no definite D call. Trimming cost V 5 bases and J 5 bases, with 7 bases left between them. Germline V gene sequence: CDR1 SGHTA, CDR2 FQGNSA. This CDR3 is built from 12 residues. DNA for the CDR3: TGTGCCAGCAGCCGCTACGATCAGCCCCAGCATTTT. This sequence encodes CASSRYDQPQHF.

The gene calls are TRBV4-2 and TRBJ2-7, with D perhaps TRBD2 (6 bases). This CDR3 has 14 residues. Germline-derived CDR1 and CDR2 are LGHNA and YNFKEQ. The V end lost 5 bases, the J end lost 4 bases, and 15 bases lay between the germline ends. CDR3 loop: CASSFPSGPYEQYF. The CDR3 DNA is TGTGCCAGCAGCTTTCCCAGCGGGCCTTACGAGCAGTACTTC.

This chain links TRBV5-1 with TRBJ1-1; the match to TRBD1 covers 11 bases. The germline V gene encodes CDR1 SGHRS and CDR2 YFSETQ. The CDR3 contains 16 residues. With V trimmed by 4 bases and J by 5 bases, 10 bases remained unmatched. CDR3 sequence (DNA): TGCGCCAGCAGCGCACGGACAGGGGGCTCGGAGACTGAAGCTTTCTTT. Translated, it gives CASSARTGGSETEAFF.

This sequence joins TRBV18 and TRBJ1-2; 7 nucleotides match TRBD1. V lost 4 bases to trimming and J lost 4 bases; unmatched junction nucleotides: 9. Germline V lookup: CDR1 KGHSH, CDR2 LQKENI. This CDR3 has 15 amino acids. DNA for the CDR3: TGTGCCAGCTCACTGTCTTGGGACAGACCCTATGGCTACACCTTC. It translates to CASSLSWDRPYGYTF.

The V gene is TRBV11-2, the J gene TRBJ2-5, with TRBD1 matching 9 bases. The CDR3 extends over 15 amino acids. V lost 7 bases, J lost 7 bases, and 13 bases stayed unmatched. CDR1 SGHAT and CDR2 FQNNGV come from the germline V gene. CDR3: CASNEGQGGWVTQYF. DNA for the CDR3: TGTGCCAGCAACGAGGGACAGGGCGGATGGGTGACCCAGTACTTC.

The chain has TRBV5-6 and TRBJ1-5; 8 bases map to TRBD1. V trimming: 0 bases; J trimming: 5 bases; junction bases outside the gene matches: 1. This CDR3 spans 14 amino acids. The germline gives CDR1 SGHDT, CDR2 YYEEEE. CDR3 loop: CASSLDRGDQPQHF. In DNA, the CDR3 is TGTGCCAGCAGCTTGGACAGGGGGGATCAGCCCCAGCATTTT.

The gene calls are TRBV15 and TRBJ2-7, with 8 nucleotides matching TRBD2. The CDR3 sequence is 15 residues long. The trim removed 8 bases at V and 2 bases at J, leaving 11 bases unmatched. Germline loops: CDR1 LNHNV, CDR2 YYDKDF (reference sequence). DNA of the CDR3: TGTGCCACCCGACCGGGACTAGATTCCGCCTACGAGCAGTACTTC. This sequence encodes CATRPGLDSAYEQYF.

The V and J genes are TRBV11-3 and TRBJ1-1, with D tentatively TRBD1 (5 bases). The V gene lost 0 bases and the J gene lost 1 base, with 6 bases spanning the gap. From germline, CDR1 is SGHNT and CDR2 YENEEA. This CDR3 contains 14 residues. The CDR3 region has the DNA TGTGCCAGCAGCTTAGACGGGGGGAACACTGAAGCTTTCTTT. It codes for CASSLDGGNTEAFF.

The chain combines TRBV7-7 with TRBJ2-3, with TRBD2 as a possible D gene (6 bases). Trimming shortened V by 5 bases and J by 2 bases, and 14 bases separated the two germline ends. This CDR3 is built from 15 residues. In germline, CDR1 is SSHAT, CDR2 FNYEAQ (reference sequence). CDR3: CASSPLGGSTDTQYF. CDR3 bases: TGTGCCAGCAGCCCTCTGGGGGGTTCCACAGATACGCAGTATTTT.

This chain uses TRBV6-5 with TRBJ2-7; D possibly corresponds to TRBD2 (5 bases). The CDR3 loop spans 13 amino acids. The V and J ends lost 4 bases and 3 bases respectively, with 10 bases between them. Germline V gene sequence: CDR1 MNHEY, CDR2 SVGAGI. The CDR3 sequence is CASSLARHYEQYF. The CDR3 DNA is TGTGCCAGCAGTTTAGCGAGGCACTACGAGCAGTACTTC.